This T cell receptor beta chain was obtained from a study of blood T cell repertoires in COVID-19. Study background: Sites in the United States, Italy and Spain provided acute and convalescent COVID-19 samples. PBMCs, B-cell-depleted T cells, or T cells were the source of the cDNA or gDNA that made up the material.

In the authors' methods: Estimation of nucleated cell counts was performed using reference gene primer amplification. Repertoires were generated with immunoSEQ multiplex PCR, while TCRdb's copy carries only in-frame clones and drops some. The V and J calls and clone size were taken over from that table, and D and trimming were inferred from the DNA. The sample has 400,000 to 450,000 clones; 86% are singletons. V dropped 10 bases and J dropped 7 bases, with 17 bases sitting between them. Per germline, CDR1 MNHEY and CDR2 SVGAGI. The CDR3 sequence is 13 residues long. This chain uses TRBV6-5 with TRBJ2-1, with a tentative D call TRBD2 (6 bases). The source material was peripheral blood. The clonotype was recovered from a woman aged 25 to 39 with active or convalescent COVID-19. CDR3 nucleotide sequence: TGTGCCACTCGACGGGACTCGGGGAATGAGCAGTTCTTC. It yields the protein CATRRDSGNEQFF.